This T cell receptor (beta chain) was found in a study of Tregs in tolerant kidney transplant recipients. Assay: immunoSEQ multiplex PCR; the TCRdb copy retains only in-frame clones and omits some. The profile covers roughly 40,000 clones, with roughly 95% appearing a single time and 0.37% taken by the ten largest. Comment on this clone: As yet, its antigen is unknown.

Germline V gene sequence: CDR1 LNHDA, CDR2 SQIVND (reference sequence). Trimming removed 7 bases at V and 6 bases at J, with 14 bases between. CDR3 length equals 13 residues. The TCR originated in a human donor in good health. The chain uses TRBV19 and TRBJ2-3, with D hard to call. The sample was Tregs from blood cultured with allogeneic cells. In DNA, the CDR3 is TGTGCCAGTATCGGCTGGGGTTTGGATACGCAGTATTTT. Its translation is CASIGWGLDTQYF.